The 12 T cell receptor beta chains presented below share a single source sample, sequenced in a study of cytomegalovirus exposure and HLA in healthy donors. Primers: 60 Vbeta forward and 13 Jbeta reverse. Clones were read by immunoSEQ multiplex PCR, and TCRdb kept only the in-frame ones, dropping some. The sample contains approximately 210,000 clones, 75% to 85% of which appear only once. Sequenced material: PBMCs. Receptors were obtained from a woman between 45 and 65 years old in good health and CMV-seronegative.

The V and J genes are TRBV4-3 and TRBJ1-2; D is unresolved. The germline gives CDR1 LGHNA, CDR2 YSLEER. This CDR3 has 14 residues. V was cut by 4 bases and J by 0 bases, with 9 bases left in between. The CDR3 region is CASSPTSANYGYTF. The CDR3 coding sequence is TGCGCCAGCAGCCCAACGTCAGCTAACTATGGCTACACCTTC.

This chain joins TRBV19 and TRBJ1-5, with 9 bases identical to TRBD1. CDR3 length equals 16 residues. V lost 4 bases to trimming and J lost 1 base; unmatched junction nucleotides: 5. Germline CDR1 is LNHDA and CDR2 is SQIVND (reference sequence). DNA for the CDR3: TGTGCCAGTAGTAGAGCGGGACAGGGAAGCAATCAGCCCCAGCATTTT. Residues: CASSRAGQGSNQPQHF.

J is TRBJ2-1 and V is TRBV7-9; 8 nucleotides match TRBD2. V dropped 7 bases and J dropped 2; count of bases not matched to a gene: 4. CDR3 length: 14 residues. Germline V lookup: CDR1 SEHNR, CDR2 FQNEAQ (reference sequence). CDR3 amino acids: CASTPGGPYNEQFF. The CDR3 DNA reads TGTGCCAGCACCCCGGGGGGGCCCTACAATGAGCAGTTCTTC.

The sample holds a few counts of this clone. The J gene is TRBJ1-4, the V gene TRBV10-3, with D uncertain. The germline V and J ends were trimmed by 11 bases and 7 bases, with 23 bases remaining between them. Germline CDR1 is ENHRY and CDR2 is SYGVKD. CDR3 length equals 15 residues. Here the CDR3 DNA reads TGTGCCTCAAGAAGTGAGGACCTTGCGGGTGAAAAACTGTTTTTT. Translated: CASRSEDLAGEKLFF.

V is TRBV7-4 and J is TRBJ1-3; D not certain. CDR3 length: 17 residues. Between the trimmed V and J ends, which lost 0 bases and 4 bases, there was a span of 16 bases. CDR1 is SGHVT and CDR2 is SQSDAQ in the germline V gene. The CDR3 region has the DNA TGTGCCAGCAGCTTAGCGCGGAGAGGCTGCCCGGGAAACACCATATATTTT. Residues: CASSLARRGCPGNTIYF.

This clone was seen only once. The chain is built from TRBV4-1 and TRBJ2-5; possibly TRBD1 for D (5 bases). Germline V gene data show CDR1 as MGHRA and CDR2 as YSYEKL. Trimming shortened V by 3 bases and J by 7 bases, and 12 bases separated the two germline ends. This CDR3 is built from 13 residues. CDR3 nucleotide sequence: TGCGCCAGCAGCCAGGTAGAAAGGGGGACCCAGTACTTC. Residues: CASSQVERGTQYF.

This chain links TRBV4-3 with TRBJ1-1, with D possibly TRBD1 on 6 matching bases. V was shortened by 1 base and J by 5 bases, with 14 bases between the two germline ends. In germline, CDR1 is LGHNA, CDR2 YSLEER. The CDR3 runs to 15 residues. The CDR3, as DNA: TGCGCCAGCAGCCAAGGCAGGGGAAGGGGGACTGAAGCTTTCTTT. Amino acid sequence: CASSQGRGRGTEAFF.

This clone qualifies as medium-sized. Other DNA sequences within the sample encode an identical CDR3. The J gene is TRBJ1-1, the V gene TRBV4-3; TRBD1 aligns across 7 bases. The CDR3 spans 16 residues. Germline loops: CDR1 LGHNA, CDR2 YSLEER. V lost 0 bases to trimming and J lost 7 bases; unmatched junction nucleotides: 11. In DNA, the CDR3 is TGCGCCAGCAGCCAAGATGGGACAGACACTGTCAGTGAAGCTTTCTTT. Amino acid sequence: CASSQDGTDTVSEAFF.

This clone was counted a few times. CDR3 loop: CASSQEGSRTSPQHF. CDR3 in DNA: TGCGCCAGCAGCCAAGAAGGATCCAGGACATCGCCCCAGCATTTT. The chain couples TRBV4-3 to TRBJ1-5; possible D gene TRBD1, 5 bases. Trimming shortened V by 0 bases and J by 9 bases, and 15 bases separated the two germline ends. CDR3 length: 15 residues. CDR1 and CDR2 from the germline V gene are LGHNA and YSLEER.

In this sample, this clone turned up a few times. The CDR3 region is CASSDRITEAFF. The CDR3 nucleotides are TGTGCCAGCAGCGACAGAATAACTGAAGCTTTCTTT. This chain joins TRBV27 and TRBJ1-1, with D possibly being TRBD1 (5 bases). Trimming cost V 6 bases and J 5 bases, with 10 bases left between them. Germline lookup yields CDR1 MNHEY and CDR2 SMNVEV (reference sequence). The CDR3 length is 12 residues.

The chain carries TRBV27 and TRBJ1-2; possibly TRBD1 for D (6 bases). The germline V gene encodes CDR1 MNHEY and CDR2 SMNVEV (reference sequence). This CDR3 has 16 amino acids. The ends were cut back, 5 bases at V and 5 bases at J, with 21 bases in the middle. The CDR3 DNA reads TGTGCCAGCAGTCCCCTCGGGTCGGGACAACATTATGGCTACACCTTC. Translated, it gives CASSPLGSGQHYGYTF.

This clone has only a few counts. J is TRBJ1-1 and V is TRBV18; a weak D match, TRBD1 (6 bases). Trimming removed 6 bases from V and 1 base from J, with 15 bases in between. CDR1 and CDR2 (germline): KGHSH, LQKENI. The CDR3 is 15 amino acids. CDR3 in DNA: TGTGCCAGCTCCCAAATTGGACAGCAGAACACTGAAGCTTTCTTT. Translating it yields CASSQIGQQNTEAFF.